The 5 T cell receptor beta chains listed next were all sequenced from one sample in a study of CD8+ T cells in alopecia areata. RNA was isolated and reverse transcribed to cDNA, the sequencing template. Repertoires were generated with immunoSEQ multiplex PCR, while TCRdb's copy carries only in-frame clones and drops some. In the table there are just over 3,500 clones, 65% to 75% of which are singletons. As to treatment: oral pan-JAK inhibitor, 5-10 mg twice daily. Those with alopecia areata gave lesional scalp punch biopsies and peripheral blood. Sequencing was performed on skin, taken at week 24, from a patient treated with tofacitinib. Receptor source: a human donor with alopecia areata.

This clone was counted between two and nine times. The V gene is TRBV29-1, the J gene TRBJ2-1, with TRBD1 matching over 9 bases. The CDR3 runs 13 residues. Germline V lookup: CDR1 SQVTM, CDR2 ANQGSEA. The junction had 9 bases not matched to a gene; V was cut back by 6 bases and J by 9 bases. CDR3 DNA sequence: TGCAGCGTCCGGGACAGGGATCGCGGTGAGCAGTTCTTC. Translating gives CSVRDRDRGEQFF.

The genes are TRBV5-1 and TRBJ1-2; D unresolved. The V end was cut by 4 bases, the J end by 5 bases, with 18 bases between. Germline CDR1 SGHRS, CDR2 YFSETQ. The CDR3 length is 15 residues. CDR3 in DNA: TGCGCCAGCAGCCCCGGAGGGTCCTTCTCGTATGGCTACACCTTC. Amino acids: CASSPGGSFSYGYTF.

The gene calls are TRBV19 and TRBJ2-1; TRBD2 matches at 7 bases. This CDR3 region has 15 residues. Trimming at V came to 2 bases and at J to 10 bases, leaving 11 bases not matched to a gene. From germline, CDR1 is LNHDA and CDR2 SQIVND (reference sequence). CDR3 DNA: TGTGCCAGTAGTATATGGGGGGGTTTCTCTATAGAGCAGTTCTTC. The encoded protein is CASSIWGGFSIEQFF.

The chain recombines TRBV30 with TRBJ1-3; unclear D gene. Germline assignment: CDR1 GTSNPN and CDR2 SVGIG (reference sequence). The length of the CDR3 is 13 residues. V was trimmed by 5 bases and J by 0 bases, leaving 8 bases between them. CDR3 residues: CAWSLNSGNTIYF. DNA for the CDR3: TGTGCCTGGTCGTTGAACTCTGGAAACACCATATATTTT.

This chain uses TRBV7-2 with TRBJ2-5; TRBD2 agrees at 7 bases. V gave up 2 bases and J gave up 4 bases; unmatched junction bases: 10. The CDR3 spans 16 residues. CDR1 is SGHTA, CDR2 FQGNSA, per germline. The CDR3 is CASSLTPGLVGETQYF. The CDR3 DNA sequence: TGTGCCAGCAGCTTAACCCCCGGACTAGTGGGAGAGACCCAGTACTTC.